The 9 T cell receptor beta chains below all came from one sample that was sequenced in a study of patients and donors after allogeneic stem cell transplantation. TCRdb recomputed calls from the RT-PCR reads with MiXCR, one row per CDR3 protein. The sample gives about 160,000 distinct CDR3 sequences, 24% of which show up once; roughly 25% is in the top ten. Sequencing was done on a sample of blood, either unsorted or a sorted T cell fraction (not recorded which). Every receptor here comes from a human donor who was either an allogeneic HSCT recipient or a stem cell or donor lymphocyte infusion donor (not recorded which). It is not recorded whose cells these are; they may come from a transplant donor.

This clonotype was found a few times. The J gene is TRBJ2-7, the V gene TRBV10-3; TRBD2 matches 11 bases. CDR1 is ENHRY and CDR2 is SYGVKD in the germline V gene. This CDR3 spans 18 amino acids. J was trimmed by 0 bases and V by 8 bases; bases with no gene match: 15. The CDR3 sequence is CAIGKLAGEKLSSYEQYF. The CDR3 DNA reads TGTGCCATCGGGAAACTAGCGGGGGAGAAACTAAGCTCCTACGAGCAGTACTTC.

The chain has TRBV7-2 and TRBJ1-2, with a possible D match to TRBD1 (6 bases). Trimming cost V 5 bases and J 4 bases, with 14 bases left between them. This CDR3 contains 14 residues. The germline V gene encodes CDR1 SGHTA and CDR2 FQGNSA. CDR3 DNA: TGTGCCAGCAGCGCCGCAGGGGTCCCCTATGGCTACACCTTC. Amino acids: CASSAAGVPYGYTF.

J is TRBJ2-2 and V is TRBV5-4; the D gene is possibly TRBD2 (7 bases). There are 13 residues in the CDR3. Germline CDR1 reads SGHNT; CDR2 reads YYREEE (reference sequence). V was clipped by 4 bases and J by 6 bases, with 10 bases between them. CDR3 protein: CASSPGGSGELFF. The CDR3, as DNA: TGTGCCAGCAGCCCGGGGGGCTCCGGGGAGCTGTTTTTT.

This clonotype was picked up a small number of times. V is TRBV24-1 and J is TRBJ2-3; no clear D gene. The CDR3 is 12 residues long. Trimming took off 5 bases at V and 1 base at J, with 3 bases between the two ends. Germline CDR1 is KGHDR and CDR2 is SFDVKD. CDR3 coding DNA: TGTGCCACCAGTGGTGGCACAGATACGCAGTATTTT. Its translation is CATSGGTDTQYF.

This clonotype was detected only a few times. The rearrangement links TRBV6-2 or TRBV6-3 to TRBJ2-1; TRBD1 is a possible D gene (6 bases). Trimming pared 5 bases from V and 0 bases from J, leaving 11 bases between. Germline-derived CDR1 and CDR2 are MNHEY and SVGEGT. The CDR3 contains 15 residues. This CDR3 is CASSRGTNSYNEQFF. CDR3 DNA sequence: TGTGCCAGCAGTAGGGGGACAAACTCCTACAATGAGCAGTTCTTC.

V and J are TRBV10-3 and TRBJ2-5, with 7 positions matching TRBD1. Germline lookup yields CDR1 ENHRY and CDR2 SYGVKD. J was trimmed by 1 base and V by 10 bases; bases with no gene match: 9. The CDR3 covers 14 residues. CDR3 coding DNA: TGTGCCACCTCAACAGGGGCAGCCCAAGAGACCCAGTACTTC. Translating it yields CATSTGAAQETQYF.

The table lists this clonotype with many counts. CDR3 sequence (DNA): TGTGCCAGCCGACAGGGCGATCAGCCCCAGCATTTT. This sequence encodes CASRQGDQPQHF. This sequence joins TRBV12-3 or TRBV12-4 and TRBJ1-5; 7 bases are a match to TRBD1. J gave up 5 bases and V 8 bases, and 3 bases lay outside the gene matches. The CDR3 covers 12 residues.

The rearrangement joins TRBV10-3 to TRBJ2-3, with 8 bases lining up with TRBD1. Looked up from germline, CDR1 is ENHRY and CDR2 is SYGVKD. J lost 0 bases, V lost 10 bases, and 9 bases had no gene match. The CDR3 covers 15 residues. This chain's CDR3 is CATSGGRPSTDTQYF. In nucleotides, the CDR3 is TGTGCCACCTCAGGGGGCAGGCCGAGCACAGATACGCAGTATTTT.

This clonotype has at least ten counts. The chain employs TRBV12-3 or TRBV12-4 and TRBJ1-2, with D perhaps TRBD1 (6 bases). The CDR3 runs to 12 residues. V gave up 4 bases and J gave up 6 bases, with 9 bases separating them. The CDR3 spells CASSSGVDGYTF. The CDR3 DNA reads TGTGCCAGCAGTTCAGGGGTGGATGGCTACACCTTC.